This TCR beta chain was retrieved from a study of blood T cells in healthy people across ages. On the study more broadly: Template switching captured about one barcoded beta molecule per two T cells.

The study, taken as a whole, reports: PBMCs that were unsorted prevented a conclusive naive versus antigen-experienced comparison.

Germline V lookup: CDR1 KGHSH, CDR2 LQKENI. CDR3 size: 17 residues. The second PCR ran roughly 7 to 12 cycles with a sample-barcoded 5' primer and J-beta primers. Tags on each cDNA molecule came from a template-switch adaptor with 12 random nucleotides. MiXCR, run by TCRdb on the 5' RACE reads, gives a single entry per CDR3 protein. The sample holds 600,000 or so distinct CDR3 sequences, 25% to 30% seen once. To note about this clonotype: Antigen unknown. This sequence may be a read error, since a much larger clone differs from it by one base.

Sequenced input: blood. The chain is built from TRBV18 and TRBJ2-6; D might be TRBD1 (5 bases). This sequence originates from an elderly woman in good health. CDR3 DNA: TGTGCCAGCTCTCGAATCGGCGGTAACTCTGGGGCCAACGCCCTGACTTTC. Amino acids: CASSRIGGNSGANALTF. Variable domain in full (rest from reference TRBV18 and TRBJ2-6): NAGVMQNPRHLVRRRGQEARLRCSPMKGHSHVYWYRQLPEEGLKFMVYLQKENIIDESGMPKERFSAEFPKEGPSILRIQQVVRGDSAAYFCASSRIGGNSGANALTFGAGSRLTVL.